The 29 T cell receptor beta chains below come from one sample, sequenced in a study of human T cells and chemical hapten exposure. Time point noted: pre-sensitization, week 0. This sample's treatment: therapeutic diphenylcyclopropenone sensitization with weekly scalp DPC. From the RACE reads, TCRdb called clonotypes with MiXCR, one entry per CDR3 protein. The table records more than 150,000 distinct CDR3 sequences, just under 30% of them present only once. Here the sequenced sample was whole blood, taken in connection with sensitization to the hapten diphenylcyclopropenone (DPC). The receptors were sampled from a woman under 40 with alopecia areata. Some clones in this sample may be carry-over from other donors' samples.

The V and J genes are TRBV5-1 and TRBJ2-3; TRBD1 might be the D (6 bases). V was cut by 6 bases and J by 8 bases, with 19 bases left in between. The CDR3 is 14 amino acids. Germline-derived CDR1 and CDR2 are SGHRS and YFSETQ. In DNA form, the CDR3 reads TGCGCCAGCAATGATATACAGGGACCCAGTACGCAGTATTTT. This gives the protein CASNDIQGPSTQYF.

This clonotype was counted between two and nine times. The rearrangement joins TRBV15 to TRBJ1-4; 7 nucleotides align to TRBD1. V lost 1 base to trimming and J lost 8 bases; unmatched junction nucleotides: 7. CDR1 is LNHNV, CDR2 YYDKDF, per germline (reference sequence). The CDR3 contains 15 residues. The CDR3 coding sequence is TGTGCCACCAGCAGAGTCGACAGGGAGCGAGAAAAACTGTTTTTT. It encodes CATSRVDREREKLFF.

This clonotype was seen at least ten times. The chain uses TRBV28 and TRBJ1-6, with 10 positions matching TRBD1. There are 13 residues in the CDR3. Germline assignment: CDR1 MDHEN and CDR2 SYDVKM. The trim removed 11 bases at V and 9 bases at J, leaving 7 bases unmatched. CDR3 nucleotides: TGTGCCTGTAGACAGGGGGCAAGTTCACCCCTCCACTTT. Amino acid sequence: CACRQGASSPLHF.

This clonotype was detected a few times. This rearrangement joins TRBV12-5 to TRBJ2-7; D not certain. Germline V gene sequence: CDR1 LGHNT, CDR2 FRNRAP. The CDR3 has 12 amino acids. V was cut by 0 bases and J by 5 bases, with 5 bases left in between. In nucleotides, the CDR3 is TGTGCTAGTGGTTTGGTACGGAACGAGCAGTACTTC. Its protein is CASGLVRNEQYF.

The chain combines TRBV7-2 with TRBJ2-5; perhaps TRBD1 as D (5 bases). The CDR3 has 15 amino acids. Germline V gene sequence: CDR1 SGHTA, CDR2 FQGNSA. V lost 0 bases, J lost 0 bases, and 8 bases lay in between. In DNA form, the CDR3 reads TGTGCCAGCAGCTTAGCCAGGGATTACCAAGAGACCCAGTACTTC. As protein: CASSLARDYQETQYF.

The chain joins TRBV7-3 to TRBJ2-1; TRBD2 matches at 8 bases. CDR1 and CDR2 (germline): SGHTA, FQGTGA. The length of the CDR3 is 18 residues. The junction had 16 bases not matched to a gene; V was cut back by 5 bases and J by 4 bases. CDR3 coding DNA: TGTGCCAGCAGCAATAAGGGCCAAGCGGGAGAGAAGTACAATGAGCAGTTCTTC. Encoded protein: CASSNKGQAGEKYNEQFF.

This clonotype was detected once. The chain has TRBV4-1 and TRBJ1-2; 8 nucleotides match TRBD1. CDR1 and CDR2 (germline): MGHRA, YSYEKL. V lost 4 bases and J lost 4; bases outside the gene matches: 8. The CDR3 runs 15 residues. CDR3 protein: CASSRRTGQLYGYTF. The CDR3 nucleotides are TGCGCCAGCAGCCGCCGGACAGGGCAGCTCTATGGCTACACCTTC.

This clonotype was counted only a few times. This chain links TRBV25-1 with TRBJ2-5, with TRBD1 identical over 7 bases. The CDR3 runs 15 residues. Germline CDR1 is MGHDK and CDR2 is SYGVNS. V dropped 2 bases and J dropped 1; count of bases not matched to a gene: 4. The CDR3 DNA reads TGTGCCAGCAGTGAAAGGGGGCGGCTCCAAGAGACCCAGTACTTC. Protein: CASSERGRLQETQYF.

As concerns this clonotype: Sequence at one end of the junction differs from germline and may be a read error. The chain uses TRBV15 and TRBJ2-7, with D unclear. This CDR3 has 13 residues. Germline V gene data show CDR1 as LNHNV and CDR2 as YYDKDF (reference sequence). Here the CDR3 reads CATSRDLGRNANF. CDR3 in DNA: TGTGCCACCAGCAGAGATCTAGGGCGAAATGCGAACTTC.

This clonotype was counted a few times. V gene TRBV5-1 combines with J gene TRBJ2-7; weak D call: TRBD1 (5 bases). The CDR3 has 14 residues. The germline gives CDR1 SGHRS, CDR2 YFSETQ. V lost 0 bases to trimming and J lost 6 bases, with 13 bases between them. The CDR3 is CASSLESGMGEQYF. The CDR3, as DNA: TGCGCCAGCAGCTTGGAATCAGGGATGGGCGAGCAGTACTTC.

The chain couples TRBV6-5 to TRBJ1-1; TRBD1 might be the D (6 bases). V lost 2 bases and J 4 bases, leaving 11 bases between the germline ends. The CDR3 sequence is 14 residues long. Germline CDR1 MNHEY, CDR2 SVGAGI. The CDR3 protein is CASSYGGPSTEAFF. Here the CDR3 DNA reads TGTGCCAGCAGTTACGGGGGGCCGAGCACTGAAGCTTTCTTT.

A few counts support this clonotype. This chain links TRBV7-3 with TRBJ2-2; 11 nucleotides agree with TRBD2. The CDR3 is 15 residues long. Germline V lookup: CDR1 SGHTA, CDR2 FQGTGA. Trimming at V came to 4 bases and at J to 4 bases, leaving 2 bases not matched to a gene. CDR3 protein: CASSSTSGGTGELFF. For the CDR3, the DNA is TGTGCCAGCAGCTCTACTAGCGGGGGCACCGGGGAGCTGTTTTTT.

The chain carries TRBV4-1 and TRBJ1-5; D gene unclear. This CDR3 spans 15 amino acids. The V gene lost 2 bases and the J gene lost 3 bases, with 11 bases spanning the gap. The germline CDR1 and CDR2 sequences are MGHRA and YSYEKL. CDR3 amino acids: CASSQTDVANQPQHF. Here the CDR3 DNA reads TGCGCCAGCAGCCAAACAGATGTTGCCAATCAGCCCCAGCATTTT.

This clonotype was recorded a few times. The chain combines TRBV4-1 with TRBJ2-1, with D maybe TRBD1 (6 bases). The CDR3 has 16 residues. Germline V gene sequence: CDR1 MGHRA, CDR2 YSYEKL. Trimming removed 1 base from V and 3 bases from J, with 13 bases in between. The CDR3 protein is CASSQGPGDNYNEQFF. DNA of the CDR3: TGCGCCAGCAGCCAAGGACCAGGGGATAACTACAATGAGCAGTTCTTC.

This clonotype came up a few times. The CDR3 here is CASSPAGSYGYTF. The DNA for the CDR3 is TGTGCCAGCTCACCAGCGGGGTCCTATGGCTACACCTTC. V usage is TRBV18 and J usage is TRBJ1-2; D unresolved. Germline V gene lookup returns CDR1 KGHSH and CDR2 LQKENI. This CDR3 is built from 13 residues. Deletions cut 2 bases from V and 4 bases from J, with 8 bases between.

V is TRBV6-2 or TRBV6-3 and J is TRBJ2-7, with TRBD1 as a possible D gene (6 bases). Trimming pared 2 bases from V and 1 base from J, leaving 12 bases between. Germline values: CDR1 MNHEY, CDR2 SVGEGT. This CDR3 has 15 residues. CDR3 residues: CASSYPRRGSYEQYF. As DNA, the CDR3 is TGTGCCAGCAGTTACCCGCGCAGGGGTTCCTACGAGCAGTACTTC.

This clonotype turned up a few times. The V and J genes are TRBV6-2 or TRBV6-3 and TRBJ2-1; TRBD2 aligns across 7 bases. Germline V gene sequence: CDR1 MNHEY, CDR2 SVGEGT. CDR3 size: 17 residues. The V gene end was trimmed by 0 bases and the J gene end by 2 bases; junction bases not matched to a gene: 7. The CDR3 is CASSYSLELAAYNEQFF. The CDR3 DNA reads TGTGCCAGCAGTTACTCTCTTGAGCTAGCGGCCTACAATGAGCAGTTCTTC.

This clonotype was counted a few times. The V gene is TRBV7-3, the J gene TRBJ2-2; D is unresolved. The CDR3 has 12 residues. Trimming took off 5 bases at V and 6 bases at J, with 7 bases between the two ends. Germline CDR1 is SGHTA and CDR2 is FQGTGA. This chain's CDR3 is CASSPWSGELFF. The CDR3 DNA reads as TGTGCCAGCAGCCCTTGGTCCGGGGAGCTGTTTTTT.

This clonotype has more than one count but fewer than ten. This chain connects TRBV28 to TRBJ1-5, with a weak D call TRBD1 (6 bases). The CDR3 has 17 residues. With 7 bases removed from V and 2 bases from J, the gap between germline ends came to 21 bases. Germline lookup yields CDR1 MDHEN and CDR2 SYDVKM. The CDR3, as DNA: TGTGCCAGCAACCCTGTAGGGGGAATGACAGGCAATCAGCCCCAGCATTTT. It yields the protein CASNPVGGMTGNQPQHF.

The gene calls are TRBV7-2 and TRBJ1-1; 8 nucleotides match TRBD1. J lost 6 bases, V lost 4 bases, and 10 bases had no gene match. Germline V CDR1 and CDR2: SGHTA, FQGNSA. CDR3 length equals 15 residues. In DNA form, the CDR3 reads TGTGCCAGCAGCTCAGGGACAGGAGTATACGCTGAAGCTTTCTTT. Translated: CASSSGTGVYAEAFF.

This chain links TRBV19 with TRBJ2-3; 11 bases are shared with TRBD1. The J segment lost 5 bases and the V segment lost 0 bases, leaving 7 bases of the junction unmatched. The CDR3 contains 17 residues. The germline CDR1 and CDR2 sequences are LNHDA and SQIVND (reference sequence). CDR3 amino acids: CASSIDLWTGGQDTQYF. The CDR3 DNA is TGTGCCAGTAGTATAGACCTTTGGACAGGGGGCCAAGATACGCAGTATTTT.

V gene TRBV2 combines with J gene TRBJ2-4; D unclear. The CDR3 has 12 amino acids. CDR1 SNHLY and CDR2 FYNNEI come from the germline V gene. The V end lost 5 bases, the J end lost 8 bases, and 10 bases lay between the germline ends. CDR3 protein: CASSRQAYIQYF. CDR3 DNA: TGTGCCAGCAGTAGGCAGGCATACATTCAGTACTTC.

This clonotype was observed a handful of times. V and J are TRBV29-1 and TRBJ2-1; 8 bases map to TRBD1. The CDR3 extends over 15 amino acids. Losses at the gene ends were 4 bases for V and 5 bases for J; bases not matched to a gene: 10. CDR1 and CDR2 from the germline V gene are SQVTM and ANQGSEA. For the CDR3, the DNA is TGCAGCGTTGGGACAGGGATAAAAAAAAACAATGAGCAGTTCTTC. It codes for CSVGTGIKKNNEQFF.

As DNA, the CDR3 is TGTGCCAGCAGCTTACAAGGACTAGCAGCAGATACGCAGTATTTT. It specifies CASSLQGLAADTQYF. The chain uses TRBV11-2 and TRBJ2-3; 8 positions match TRBD2. The CDR3 is made up of 15 amino acids. V was clipped by 2 bases and J by 4 bases; unmatched bases: 5. The germline V gene encodes CDR1 SGHAT and CDR2 FQNNGV.

In this sample, this clonotype turned up a few times. The V call is TRBV12-3 or TRBV12-4, the J call TRBJ2-5; 12 nucleotides align to TRBD2. J was trimmed by 2 bases and V by 5 bases; bases with no gene match: 6. CDR3 size: 16 residues. The CDR3 nucleotides read TGTGCCAGCAGTCCTCGGACTAGCGGGATTCAAGAGACCCAGTACTTC. Translation gives CASSPRTSGIQETQYF.

The chain is built from TRBV7-2 and TRBJ2-3; TRBD1 agrees at 8 bases. CDR3 length: 15 amino acids. Trimming at V came to 2 bases and at J to 3 bases, leaving 4 bases not matched to a gene. Germline V lookup: CDR1 SGHTA, CDR2 FQGNSA. Written as DNA, the CDR3 is TGTGCCAGCAGCTTAATGCAGGGGGCAACAGATACGCAGTATTTT. This sequence encodes CASSLMQGATDTQYF.

This clonotype was picked up a small number of times. The chain uses TRBV7-2 and TRBJ2-1, with TRBD1 matching 7 bases. The CDR3 totals 15 residues. Germline CDR1 is SGHTA and CDR2 is FQGNSA. Losses at the gene ends were 4 bases for V and 9 bases for J; bases not matched to a gene: 12. In DNA, the CDR3 is TGTGCCAGCAGCTCCCCGACAGGGTCAATCGCTGAGCAGTTCTTC. Its protein is CASSSPTGSIAEQFF. Using reference TRBV7-2 and TRBJ2-1 for the parts outside the CDR3, the full variable domain is GAGVSQSPSNKVTEKGKDVELRCDPISGHTALYWYRQSLGQGLEFLIYFQGNSAPDKSGLPSDRFSAERTGGSVSTLTIQRTQQEDSAVYLCASSSPTGSIAEQFFGPGTRLTVL.

This clonotype has a single count. The rearrangement joins TRBV24-1 to TRBJ2-1, with D possibly being TRBD2 (5 bases). This CDR3 region has 15 residues. The germline CDR1 and CDR2 sequences are KGHDR and SFDVKD. Deletions cut 5 bases from V and 4 bases from J, with 14 bases between. CDR3 loop: CATSGHSGTYNEQFF. CDR3 in DNA: TGTGCCACCAGTGGACACAGCGGAACATACAATGAGCAGTTCTTC.

This clonotype was seen at least ten times. The chain couples TRBV28 to TRBJ2-7; 7 bases match TRBD2. There are 15 residues in the CDR3. Germline CDR1 is MDHEN and CDR2 is SYDVKM. V lost 3 bases to trimming and J lost 0 bases; unmatched junction nucleotides: 5. The CDR3 reads CASSLGGTASYEQYF. CDR3 coding DNA: TGTGCCAGCAGTTTGGGGGGGACGGCCTCCTACGAGCAGTACTTC.